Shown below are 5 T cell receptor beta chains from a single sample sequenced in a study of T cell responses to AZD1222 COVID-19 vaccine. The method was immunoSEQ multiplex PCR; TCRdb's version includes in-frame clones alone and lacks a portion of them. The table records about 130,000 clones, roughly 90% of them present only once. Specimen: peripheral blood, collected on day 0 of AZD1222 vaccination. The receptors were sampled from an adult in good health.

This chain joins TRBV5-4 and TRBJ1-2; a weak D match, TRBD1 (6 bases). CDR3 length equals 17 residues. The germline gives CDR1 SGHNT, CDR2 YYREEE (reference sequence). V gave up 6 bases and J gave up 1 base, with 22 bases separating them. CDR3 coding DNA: TGTGCCAGCACCGCGGGAGGGGGGTCGGGTTATAACTATGGCTACACCTTC. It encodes CASTAGGGSGYNYGYTF.

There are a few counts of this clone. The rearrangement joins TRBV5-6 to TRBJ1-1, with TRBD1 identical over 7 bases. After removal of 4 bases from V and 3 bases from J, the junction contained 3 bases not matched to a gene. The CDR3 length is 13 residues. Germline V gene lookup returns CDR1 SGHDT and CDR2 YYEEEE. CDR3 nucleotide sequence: TGTGCCAGCAGCGGGGACAGCGACACTGAAGCTTTCTTT. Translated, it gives CASSGDSDTEAFF. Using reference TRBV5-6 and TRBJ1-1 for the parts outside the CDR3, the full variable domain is DAGVTQSPTHLIKTRGQQVTLRCSPKSGHDTVSWYQQALGQGPQFIFQYYEEEERQRGNFPDRFSGHQFPNYSSELNVNALLLGDSALYLCASSGDSDTEAFFGQGTRLTVV.

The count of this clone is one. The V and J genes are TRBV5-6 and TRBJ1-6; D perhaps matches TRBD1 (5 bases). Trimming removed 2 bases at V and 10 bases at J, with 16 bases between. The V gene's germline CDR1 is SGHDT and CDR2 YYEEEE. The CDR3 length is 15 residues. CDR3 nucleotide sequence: TGTGCCAGCAGCTTACCCGGGGGTAGGCTCTCACCCCTCCACTTT. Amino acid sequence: CASSLPGGRLSPLHF. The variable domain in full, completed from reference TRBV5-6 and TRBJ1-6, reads DAGVTQSPTHLIKTRGQQVTLRCSPKSGHDTVSWYQQALGQGPQFIFQYYEEEERQRGNFPDRFSGHQFPNYSSELNVNALLLGDSALYLCASSLPGGRLSPLHFGNGTRLTVT.

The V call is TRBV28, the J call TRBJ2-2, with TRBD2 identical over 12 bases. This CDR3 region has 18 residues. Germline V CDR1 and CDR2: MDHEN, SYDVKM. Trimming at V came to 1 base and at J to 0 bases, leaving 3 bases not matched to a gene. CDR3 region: CASSLFLAGGTNTGELFF. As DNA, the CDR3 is TGTGCCAGCAGTTTATTTCTAGCGGGAGGGACGAACACCGGGGAGCTGTTTTTT. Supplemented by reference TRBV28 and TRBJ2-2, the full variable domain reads DVKVTQSSRYLVKRTGEKVFLECVQDMDHENMFWYRQDPGLGLRLIYFSYDVKMKEKGDIPEGYSVSREKKERFSLILESASTNQTSMYLCASSLFLAGGTNTGELFFGEGSRLTVL.

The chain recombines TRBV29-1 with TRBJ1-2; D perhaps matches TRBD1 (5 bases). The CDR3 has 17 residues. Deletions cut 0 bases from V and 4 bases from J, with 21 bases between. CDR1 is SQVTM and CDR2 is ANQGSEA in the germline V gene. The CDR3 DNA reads TGCAGCGTTGAAGAATGGTTAGGACAAGAAACACTCTATGGCTACACCTTC. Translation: CSVEEWLGQETLYGYTF.